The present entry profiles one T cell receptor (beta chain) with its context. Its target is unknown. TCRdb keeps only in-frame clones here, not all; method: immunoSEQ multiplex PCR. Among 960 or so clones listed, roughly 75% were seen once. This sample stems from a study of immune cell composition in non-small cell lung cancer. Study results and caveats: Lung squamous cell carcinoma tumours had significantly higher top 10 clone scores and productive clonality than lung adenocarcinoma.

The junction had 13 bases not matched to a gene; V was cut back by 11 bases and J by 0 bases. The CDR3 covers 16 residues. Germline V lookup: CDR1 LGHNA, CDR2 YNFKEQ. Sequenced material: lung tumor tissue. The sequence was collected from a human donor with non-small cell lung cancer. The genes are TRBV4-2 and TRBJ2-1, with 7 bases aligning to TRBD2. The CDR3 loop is CAVGGGDSSSYNEQFF. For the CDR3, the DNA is TGTGCCGTGGGGGGGGGAGATTCTTCCTCCTACAATGAGCAGTTCTTC.